This TCR beta chain was captured in a study of neoadjuvant nivolumab and ipilimumab in lung cancer. Whole-study results and caveats: Compared with tumor-adjacent uninvolved lung, resected tumors showed greater richness and clonality.

Clones were sequenced by immunoSEQ multiplex PCR, and TCRdb holds only the in-frame ones, with some missing. The data hold tens of thousands of clones, with 90% observed a single time. On this clone itself: Its antigen is not identified.

CDR1 SGHAT and CDR2 FQNNGV come from the germline V gene. Trimming shortened V by 3 bases and J by 8 bases, and 13 bases separated the two germline ends. CDR3 length equals 13 residues. The sequencing used peripheral blood, collected after neoadjuvant nivolumab, alone or with ipilimumab, at or shortly before surgery. This TCR came from an adult with non-small cell lung cancer. V and J are TRBV11-2 and TRBJ1-2; no firm D call. The CDR3 region has the DNA TGTGCCAGCAGCTTTTCGATAGATACAGGCTACACCTTC. This gives the protein CASSFSIDTGYTF.